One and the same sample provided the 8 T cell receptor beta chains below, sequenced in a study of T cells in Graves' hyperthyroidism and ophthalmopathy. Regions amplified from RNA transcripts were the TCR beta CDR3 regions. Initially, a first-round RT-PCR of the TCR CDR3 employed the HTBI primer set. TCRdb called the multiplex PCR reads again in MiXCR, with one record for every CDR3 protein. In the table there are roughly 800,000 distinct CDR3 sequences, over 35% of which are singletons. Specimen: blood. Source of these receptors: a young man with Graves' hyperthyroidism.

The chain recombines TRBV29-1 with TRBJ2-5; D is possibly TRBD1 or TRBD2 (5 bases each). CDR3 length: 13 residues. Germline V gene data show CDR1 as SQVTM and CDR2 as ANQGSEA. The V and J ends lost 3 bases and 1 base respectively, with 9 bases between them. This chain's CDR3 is CSVDRDGQETQYF. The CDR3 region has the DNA TGCAGCGTTGATCGGGACGGCCAAGAGACCCAGTACTTC.

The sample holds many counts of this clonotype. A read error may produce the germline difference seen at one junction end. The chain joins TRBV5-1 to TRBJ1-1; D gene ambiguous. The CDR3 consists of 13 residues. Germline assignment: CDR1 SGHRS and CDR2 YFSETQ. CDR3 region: CASSLAQNTEAFF. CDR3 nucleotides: TGTGCCAGCAGCTTAGCCCAGAACACTGAAGCTTTCTTT.

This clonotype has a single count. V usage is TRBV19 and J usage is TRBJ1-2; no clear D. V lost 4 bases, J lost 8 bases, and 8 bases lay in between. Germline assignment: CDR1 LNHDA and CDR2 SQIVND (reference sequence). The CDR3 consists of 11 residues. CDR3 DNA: TGTGCCAGTAGTAGGGGTACGGGCTACACCTTC. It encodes CASSRGTGYTF.

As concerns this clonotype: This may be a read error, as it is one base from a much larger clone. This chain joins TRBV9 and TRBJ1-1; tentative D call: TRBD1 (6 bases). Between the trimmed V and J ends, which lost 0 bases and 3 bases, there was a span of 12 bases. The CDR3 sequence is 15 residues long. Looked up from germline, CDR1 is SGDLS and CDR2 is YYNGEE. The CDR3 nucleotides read TGTGCCAGCAGCGTAGAAGGGGGTGATGACACTGAAGCTTTCTTT. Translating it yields CASSVEGGDDTEAFF.

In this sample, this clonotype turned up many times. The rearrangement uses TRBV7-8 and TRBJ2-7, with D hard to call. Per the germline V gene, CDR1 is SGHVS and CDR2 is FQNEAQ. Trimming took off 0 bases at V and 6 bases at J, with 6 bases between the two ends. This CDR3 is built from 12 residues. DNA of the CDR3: TGTGCCAGCAGCTTAGCTCCGGGCGAGCAGTACTTC. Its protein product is CASSLAPGEQYF.

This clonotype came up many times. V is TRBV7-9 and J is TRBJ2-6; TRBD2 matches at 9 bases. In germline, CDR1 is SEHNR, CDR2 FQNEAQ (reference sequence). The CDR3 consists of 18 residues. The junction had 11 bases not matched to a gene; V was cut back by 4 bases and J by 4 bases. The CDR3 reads CASSSRAGGPSGANVLTF. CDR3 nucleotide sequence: TGTGCCAGCAGCTCCAGGGCGGGAGGGCCGTCGGGGGCCAACGTCCTGACTTTC.

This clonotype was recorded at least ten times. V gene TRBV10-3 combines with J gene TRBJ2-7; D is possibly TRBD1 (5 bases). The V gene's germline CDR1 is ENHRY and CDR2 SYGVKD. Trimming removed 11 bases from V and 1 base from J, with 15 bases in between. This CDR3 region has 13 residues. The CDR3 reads CAVGGQGSYEQYF. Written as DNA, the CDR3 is TGTGCCGTAGGTGGGCAGGGATCCTACGAGCAGTACTTC.

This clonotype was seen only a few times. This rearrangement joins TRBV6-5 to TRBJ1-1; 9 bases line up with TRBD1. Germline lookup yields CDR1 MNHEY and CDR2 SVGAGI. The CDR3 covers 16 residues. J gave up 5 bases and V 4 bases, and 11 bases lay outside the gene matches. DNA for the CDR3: TGTGCCAGCAGTTGGGGGACAGGGTCGGAGGGGACTGAAGCTTTCTTT. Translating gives CASSWGTGSEGTEAFF.